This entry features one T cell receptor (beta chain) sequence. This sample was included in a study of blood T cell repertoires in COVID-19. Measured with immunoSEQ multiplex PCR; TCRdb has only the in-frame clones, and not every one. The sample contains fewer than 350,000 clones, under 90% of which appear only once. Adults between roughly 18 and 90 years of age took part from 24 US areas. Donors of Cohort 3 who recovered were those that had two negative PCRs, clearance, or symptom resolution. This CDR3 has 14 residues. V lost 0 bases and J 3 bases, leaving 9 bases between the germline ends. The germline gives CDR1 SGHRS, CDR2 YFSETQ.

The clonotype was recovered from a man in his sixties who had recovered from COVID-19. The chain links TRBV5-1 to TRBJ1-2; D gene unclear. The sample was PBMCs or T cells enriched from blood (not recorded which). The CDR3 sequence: CASSLGEGDYGYTF. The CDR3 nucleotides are TGCGCCAGCAGCTTGGGGGAGGGAGACTATGGCTACACCTTC.